This T cell receptor (beta chain) was recovered during a study of OX40 agonist ivuxolimab in advanced cancers. The CDR3 loop spans 12 amino acids. The V and J ends lost 1 base and 4 bases respectively, with 4 bases between them. The germline gives CDR1 MGHRA, CDR2 YSYEKL. Assay used: immunoSEQ multiplex PCR; TCRdb lists only in-frame clones, some missing. The sample yields 20,000 to 25,000 clones, about 84% seen once. The clonotype was recovered from an adult with an advanced solid tumor such as melanoma, head and neck, liver or kidney cancer. This specimen consisted of CD4+ or CD8+ T cells sorted from blood, obtained in a trial of the OX40 agonist ivuxolimab. The chain combines TRBV4-1 with TRBJ1-1; D not resolved. This CDR3 is CASSQGSTEAFF. The CDR3 DNA follows: TGCGCCAGCAGCCAAGGGAGCACTGAAGCTTTCTTT.